Each of the 15 T cell receptor beta chains below was sequenced from the same sample in a study of blood T cell repertoires in COVID-19. Clones were read by immunoSEQ multiplex PCR, and TCRdb kept only the in-frame ones, dropping some. This table holds about 120,000 clones, 70% to 85% found once. Sequenced material: peripheral blood. Every receptor here comes from a woman between 65 and 79 years old with acute or convalescent COVID-19.

On this clone itself: Other DNA sequences within the sample encode an identical CDR3. The chain has TRBV6-5 and TRBJ1-1; tentatively, D is TRBD1 (5 bases). The V end was cut by 2 bases, the J end by 2 bases, with 9 bases between. The CDR3 has 14 residues. The V gene's germline CDR1 is MNHEY and CDR2 SVGAGI. The CDR3, as DNA: TGTGCCAGCAGTTACCTTCAGGGAAACACTGAAGCTTTCTTT. Translated: CASSYLQGNTEAFF.

This clone was detected only once. The chain uses TRBV6-2 or TRBV6-3 and TRBJ1-4; D is undetermined. Germline V CDR1 and CDR2: MNHEY, SVGEGT. The CDR3 is 13 residues long. V was shortened by 2 bases and J by 14 bases, with 15 bases between the two germline ends. CDR3 DNA sequence: TGTGCCAGCAGTTACCAGTTCCGCTCCCAGCTGTTTTTT. Translated, it gives CASSYQFRSQLFF.

The genes are TRBV6-6 and TRBJ2-3, with D unresolved. V was pared by 4 bases and J by 2 bases, with 4 bases between. CDR1 and CDR2 (germline): MNHNY, SVGAGI (reference sequence). The length of the CDR3 is 12 residues. CDR3 sequence (DNA): TGTGCCAGCAGTTCCTACACAGATACGCAGTATTTT. This gives the protein CASSSYTDTQYF.

This chain uses TRBV5-6 with TRBJ2-1, with 9 positions matching TRBD2. The V gene end was trimmed by 4 bases and the J gene end by 6 bases; junction bases not matched to a gene: 8. The CDR3 loop spans 15 amino acids. CDR1 is SGHDT, CDR2 YYEEEE, per germline. CDR3 in DNA: TGTGCCAGCAGCCCCCCCGGGACTAGCTTCAATGAGCAGTTCTTC. Translating it yields CASSPPGTSFNEQFF.

The CDR3, as DNA: TGTGCCAGCAGTTCTTCCGGGACAGGCGCCTATGGCTACACCTTC. Its translation: CASSSSGTGAYGYTF. The chain uses TRBV6-2 or TRBV6-3 and TRBJ1-2; 8 positions match TRBD1. The germline V gene has CDR1 MNHEY and CDR2 SVGEGT. V trimming: 4 bases; J trimming: 4 bases; junction bases outside the gene matches: 8. This CDR3 spans 15 amino acids.

This chain joins TRBV11-3 and TRBJ1-2, with unresolved D. Germline V gene lookup returns CDR1 SGHNT and CDR2 YENEEA. Trimming removed 5 bases at V and 2 bases at J, with 9 bases between. This CDR3 is 13 amino acids long. The CDR3 DNA sequence: TGTGCCAGCAGCCCAAGACTGAACTATGGCTACACCTTC. It is translated as CASSPRLNYGYTF.

This chain links TRBV9 with TRBJ2-5; 9 bases line up with TRBD2. Germline loops: CDR1 SGDLS, CDR2 YYNGEE. Trimming removed 4 bases from V and 2 bases from J; junction bases left unmatched: 6. The CDR3 consists of 15 residues. CDR3 residues: CASSSLAGAQETQYF. Written as DNA, the CDR3 is TGTGCCAGCAGCTCATTAGCGGGGGCTCAAGAGACCCAGTACTTC.

The J gene is TRBJ1-2, the V gene TRBV19; no clear D gene. Germline values: CDR1 LNHDA, CDR2 SQIVND (reference sequence). The V end was cut by 5 bases, the J end by 6 bases, with 22 bases between. CDR3 length: 16 amino acids. The CDR3 bases are TGTGCCAGTAGTTCCCGCAGCACTAACACCGTACATGGCTACACCTTC. Protein product: CASSSRSTNTVHGYTF.

This clone has more than one count but fewer than ten. The gene calls are TRBV5-1 and TRBJ1-1; 8 bases map to TRBD1. Germline V gene lookup returns CDR1 SGHRS and CDR2 YFSETQ. This CDR3 contains 15 residues. V shed 4 bases and J 1 base; nucleotides not matched to a gene: 6. The DNA of the CDR3 is TGCGCCAGCAGCCCCGAGGACAGGGAGAACACTGAAGCTTTCTTT. It codes for CASSPEDRENTEAFF.

The CDR3 DNA is TGTGCCAGCAGTGCTGACAGGGTGAGGACCGGGGAGCTGTTTTTT. Its translation: CASSADRVRTGELFF. The chain employs TRBV2 and TRBJ2-2; 7 bases match TRBD1. Per germline, CDR1 SNHLY and CDR2 FYNNEI. The CDR3 runs to 15 residues. Trimming at V came to 4 bases and at J to 5 bases, leaving 7 bases not matched to a gene.

The chain is built from TRBV2 and TRBJ1-3; the D is unclear. Per germline, CDR1 SNHLY and CDR2 FYNNEI. The ends were cut back, 11 bases at V and 3 bases at J, with 11 bases in the middle. The CDR3 extends over 12 amino acids. The CDR3, as DNA: TGTGCCGGCGGAACACTTGGAAACACCATATATTTT. Translation: CAGGTLGNTIYF.

The V call is TRBV27, the J call TRBJ1-1; no definite D call. Germline CDR1 MNHEY, CDR2 SMNVEV (reference sequence). The ends were cut back, 8 bases at V and 11 bases at J, with 15 bases in the middle. The CDR3 runs 11 residues. The CDR3 nucleotides are TGTGCCAGCTTAACCCCCCTCGGGGCTTTCTTT. Translation: CASLTPLGAFF.

The chain has TRBV6-2 or TRBV6-3 and TRBJ1-5; the D is unclear. Germline CDR1 reads MNHEY; CDR2 reads SVGEGT. The CDR3 has 16 amino acids. V was pared by 2 bases and J by 2 bases, with 13 bases between. The CDR3 coding sequence is TGTGCCAGCAGTTACGGAGGGAGATTGGGCAATCAGCCCCAGCATTTT. It codes for CASSYGGRLGNQPQHF.

This chain connects TRBV3-1 (or the pseudogene TRBV3-2) to TRBJ1-5; tentative D call: TRBD1 (6 bases). This CDR3 contains 15 residues. V shed 1 base and J shed 7 bases, with 14 bases lying between them. CDR1 and CDR2 (germline): LGHDT, YNNKEL (reference sequence). CDR3 in amino acids: CASSQGLQGSQPQHF. Written as DNA, the CDR3 is TGTGCCAGCAGCCAAGGCCTACAGGGCAGCCAGCCCCAGCATTTT.

The V gene is TRBV4-3, the J gene TRBJ2-1; 7 nucleotides line up with TRBD2. The CDR3 totals 16 residues. From germline, CDR1 is LGHNA and CDR2 YSLEER. The J segment lost 5 bases and the V segment lost 2 bases, leaving 9 bases of the junction unmatched. This CDR3 is CASSQQLAAGNNEQFF. In DNA, the CDR3 is TGCGCCAGCAGCCAACAGCTAGCGGCGGGAAACAATGAGCAGTTCTTC.